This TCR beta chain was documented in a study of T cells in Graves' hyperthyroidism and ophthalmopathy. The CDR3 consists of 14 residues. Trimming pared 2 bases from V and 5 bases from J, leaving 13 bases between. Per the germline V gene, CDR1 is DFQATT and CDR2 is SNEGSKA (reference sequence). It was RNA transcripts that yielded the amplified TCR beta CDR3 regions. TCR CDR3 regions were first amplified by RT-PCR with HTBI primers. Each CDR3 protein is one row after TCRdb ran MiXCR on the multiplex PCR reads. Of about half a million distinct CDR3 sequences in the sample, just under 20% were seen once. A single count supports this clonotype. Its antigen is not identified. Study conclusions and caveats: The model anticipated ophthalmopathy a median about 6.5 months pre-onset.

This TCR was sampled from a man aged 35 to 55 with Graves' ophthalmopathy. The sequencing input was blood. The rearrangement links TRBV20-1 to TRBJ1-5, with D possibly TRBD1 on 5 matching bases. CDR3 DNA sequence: TGCAGTGCTAGAATCGGGGCGTCCGATCAGCCCCAGCATTTT. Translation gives CSARIGASDQPQHF.